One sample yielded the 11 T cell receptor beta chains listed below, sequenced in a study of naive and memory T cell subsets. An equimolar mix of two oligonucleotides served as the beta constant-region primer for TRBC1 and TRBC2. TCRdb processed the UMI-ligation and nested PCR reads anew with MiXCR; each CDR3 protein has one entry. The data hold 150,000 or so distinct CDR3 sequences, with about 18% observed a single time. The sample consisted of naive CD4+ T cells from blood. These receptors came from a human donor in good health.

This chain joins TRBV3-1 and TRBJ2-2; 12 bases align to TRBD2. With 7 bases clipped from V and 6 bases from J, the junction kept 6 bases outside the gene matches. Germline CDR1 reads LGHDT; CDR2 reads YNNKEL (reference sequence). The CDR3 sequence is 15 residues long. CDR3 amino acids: CASKRTSGNPGELFF. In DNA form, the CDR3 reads TGTGCCAGCAAGAGGACTAGCGGGAATCCCGGGGAGCTGTTTTTT.

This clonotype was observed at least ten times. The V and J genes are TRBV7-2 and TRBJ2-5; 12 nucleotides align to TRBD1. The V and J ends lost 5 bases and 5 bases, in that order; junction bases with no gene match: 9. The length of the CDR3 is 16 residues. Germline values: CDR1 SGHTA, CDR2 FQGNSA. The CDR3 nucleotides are TGTGCCAGCAGCCCCCGAGGGACAGGGGGCGCCGAGACCCAGTACTTC. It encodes CASSPRGTGGAETQYF. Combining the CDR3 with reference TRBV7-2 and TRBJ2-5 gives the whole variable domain GAGVSQSPSNKVTEKGKDVELRCDPISGHTALYWYRQSLGQGLEFLIYFQGNSAPDKSGLPSDRFSAERTGGSVSTLTIQRTQQEDSAVYLCASSPRGTGGAETQYFGPGTRLLVL.

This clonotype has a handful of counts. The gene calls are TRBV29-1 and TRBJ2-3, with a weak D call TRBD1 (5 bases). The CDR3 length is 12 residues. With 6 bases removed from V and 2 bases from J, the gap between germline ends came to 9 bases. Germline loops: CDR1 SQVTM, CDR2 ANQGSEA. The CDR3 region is CSVMDNTDTQYF. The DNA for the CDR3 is TGCAGCGTGATGGACAACACAGATACGCAGTATTTT.

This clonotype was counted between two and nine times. The CDR3, as DNA: TGTGCCAGCAGCAGGGACACTTACACAGATACGCAGTATTTT. Translating it yields CASSRDTYTDTQYF. V and J are TRBV2 and TRBJ2-3, with D perhaps matching TRBD1 (6 bases). Trimming stripped 6 bases from V and 2 bases from J, with 12 bases between. The germline V gene encodes CDR1 SNHLY and CDR2 FYNNEI. This CDR3 contains 14 residues.

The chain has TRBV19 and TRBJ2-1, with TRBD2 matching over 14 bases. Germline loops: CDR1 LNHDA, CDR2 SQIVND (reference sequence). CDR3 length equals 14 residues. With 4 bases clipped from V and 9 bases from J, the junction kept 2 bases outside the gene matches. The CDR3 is CASSTGLAGAEQFF. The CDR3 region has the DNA TGTGCCAGTAGTACGGGACTAGCGGGAGCTGAGCAGTTCTTC.

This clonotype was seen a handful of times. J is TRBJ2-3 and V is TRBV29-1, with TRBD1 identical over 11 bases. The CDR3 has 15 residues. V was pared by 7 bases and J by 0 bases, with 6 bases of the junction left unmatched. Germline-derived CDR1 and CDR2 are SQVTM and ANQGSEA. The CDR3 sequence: CSAAGTGGSTDTQYF. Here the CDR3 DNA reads TGCAGCGCCGCCGGGACAGGGGGTAGCACAGATACGCAGTATTTT.

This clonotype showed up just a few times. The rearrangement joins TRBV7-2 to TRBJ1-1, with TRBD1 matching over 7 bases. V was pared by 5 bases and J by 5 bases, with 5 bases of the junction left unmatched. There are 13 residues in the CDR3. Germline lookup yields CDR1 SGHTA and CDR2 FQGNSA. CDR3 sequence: CASSTGVRTEAFF. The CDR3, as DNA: TGTGCCAGCAGCACAGGGGTCAGGACTGAAGCTTTCTTT.

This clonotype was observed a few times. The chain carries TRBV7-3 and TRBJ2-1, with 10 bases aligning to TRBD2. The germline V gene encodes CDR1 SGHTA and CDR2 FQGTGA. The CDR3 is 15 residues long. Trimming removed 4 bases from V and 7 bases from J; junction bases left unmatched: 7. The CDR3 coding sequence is TGTGCCAGCAGCTCCCTAGCGGGAGTGGCAAATGAGCAGTTCTTC. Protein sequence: CASSSLAGVANEQFF.

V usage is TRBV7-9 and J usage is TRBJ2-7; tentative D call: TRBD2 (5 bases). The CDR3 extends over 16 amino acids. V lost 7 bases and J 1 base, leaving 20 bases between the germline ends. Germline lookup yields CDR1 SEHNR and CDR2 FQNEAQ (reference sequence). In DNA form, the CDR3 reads TGTGCCAGCATCGAACAAACCGGACTCGATTCCTACGAGCAGTACTTC. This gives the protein CASIEQTGLDSYEQYF.

DNA for the CDR3: TGTGCCTGGAGTGTAGGGACTAGCGGCTACAATGAGCAGTTCTTC. Its translation: CAWSVGTSGYNEQFF. The chain is built from TRBV30 and TRBJ2-1; TRBD2 matches 11 bases. Trimming cost V 0 bases and J 3 bases; bases outside gene matches: 1. The CDR3 sequence is 15 residues long. Per the germline V gene, CDR1 is GTSNPN and CDR2 is SVGIG (reference sequence).

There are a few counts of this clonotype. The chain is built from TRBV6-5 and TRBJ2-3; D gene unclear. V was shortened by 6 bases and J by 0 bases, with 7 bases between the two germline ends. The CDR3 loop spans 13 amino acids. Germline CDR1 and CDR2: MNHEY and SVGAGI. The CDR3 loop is CASRYSSTDTQYF. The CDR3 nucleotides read TGTGCCAGCAGATACAGCAGCACAGATACGCAGTATTTT.